Each of the 18 T cell receptor beta chains below was sequenced from the same sample in a study of T cells generated in artificial thymic organoids. Separate semi-nested PCRs amplified TCRalpha and TCRbeta libraries using constant-region reverse primers in TRAC or TRBC. Each CDR3 protein gets one entry after TCRdb re-called the 5' RACE reads with MiXCR. The data hold around 3,000 distinct CDR3 sequences, with approximately 31% observed a single time. Sequencing was done on a sample of naive CD8+ T cells from blood. Noted subset: CD3+TCRalphabeta+CD8SP T cells; for blood, CD45RO-CCR7+ naive CD8+ T cells. Every receptor here comes from a human donor who gave cord blood stem cells for thymic organoid culture, a cardiac surgery patient who gave postnatal thymus, or a blood donor (not recorded which).

The genes are TRBV7-9 and TRBJ2-1; no clear D gene. Trimming removed 7 bases at V and 3 bases at J, with 4 bases between. Germline CDR1 reads SEHNR; CDR2 reads FQNEAQ (reference sequence). The CDR3 has 11 amino acids. Here the CDR3 DNA reads TGTGCCAGCATGCTCTACAATGAGCAGTTCTTC. Translation: CASMLYNEQFF.

In the case of this clonotype: A read error is possible here, since a much larger clone lies one base away. This chain connects TRBV12-3 or TRBV12-4 to TRBJ2-1; 8 bases line up with TRBD2. This CDR3 comprises 13 residues. CDR3 sequence: CVSSMTSVNEQFF. The CDR3 DNA is TGTGTCAGCAGTATGACTAGCGTCAATGAGCAGTTCTTC.

This rearrangement joins TRBV5-6 to TRBJ2-1; D is undetermined. This CDR3 spans 12 amino acids. CDR1 is SGHDT and CDR2 is YYEEEE in the germline V gene. V was shortened by 3 bases and J by 5 bases, with 6 bases between the two germline ends. This CDR3 reads CASSSGDNEQFF. DNA of the CDR3: TGTGCCAGCAGCTCCGGAGACAATGAGCAGTTCTTC.

Only a few counts were recorded for this clonotype. The chain is built from TRBV7-9 and TRBJ1-5, with D possibly TRBD1 on 5 matching bases. The CDR3 runs to 14 residues. Germline loops: CDR1 SEHNR, CDR2 FQNEAQ (reference sequence). V was cut by 4 bases and J by 7 bases, with 14 bases left in between. CDR3 DNA sequence: TGTGCCAGCAGCTCCGAGGGGCGCGGGCAGCCCCAGCATTTT. Protein product: CASSSEGRGQPQHF. Complete variable domain (other parts from reference TRBV7-9 and TRBJ1-5): DTGVSQNPRHKITKRGQNVTFRCDPISEHNRLYWYRQTLGQGPEFLTYFQNEAQLEKSRLLSDRFSAERPKGSFSTLEIQRTEQGDSAMYLCASSSEGRGQPQHFGDGTRLSIL.

Comments on this clonotype: Just one base apart from a much larger clone, this may be a read error. The chain uses TRBV28 and TRBJ2-7, with 7 bases aligning to TRBD2. From germline, CDR1 is MDHEN and CDR2 SYDVKM. The CDR3 consists of 14 residues. The CDR3 coding sequence is TGTGCCGGCAGTTCCCGGGACTACACCTACGAGCAGTACTTC. This translates into CAGSSRDYTYEQYF.

As concerns this clonotype: With a much larger clone just one base away, this may be a read error. The CDR3 ends on some other residue instead of the conserved phenylalanine or tryptophan, so this is likely a read error. The chain joins TRBV28 to TRBJ1-5, with TRBD1 matching 7 bases. V shed 6 bases, J shed 7 bases, and the junction held 6 bases outside the gene matches. The CDR3 length is 13 residues. CDR1 is MDHEN and CDR2 is SYDVKM in the germline V gene. The CDR3 spells CASSRDRFQPQHL. DNA for the CDR3: TGTGCCAGCAGCCGGGACAGATTCCAGCCCCAGCATCTT.

To note about this clonotype: With a much larger clone just one base away, this may be a read error. This chain uses TRBV11-2 with TRBJ2-1; 11 positions match TRBD2. Trimming removed 8 bases from V and 5 bases from J; junction bases left unmatched: 14. The CDR3 has 17 amino acids. The V gene's germline CDR1 is SGHAT and CDR2 FQNNGV. As DNA, the CDR3 is TGTGCCAGCGGCGCCAGACTAGCGGGACCTACACACAATGAGCAGTTCTTC. Amino acids: CASGARLAGPTHNEQFF.

Within the sample, this clonotype is medium-sized. This chain uses TRBV4-3 with TRBJ2-3, with D tentatively TRBD2 (5 bases). The CDR3 has 13 residues. In germline, CDR1 is LGHNA, CDR2 YSLEER. The ends were cut back, 8 bases at V and 2 bases at J, with 11 bases in the middle. CDR3 nucleotides: TGCGCCAGCGGAGCGGAGGCCACAGATACGCAGTATTTT. Encoded protein: CASGAEATDTQYF.

The chain carries TRBV4-3 and TRBJ2-7; maybe TRBD2 (6 bases). The CDR3 totals 19 residues. CDR1 and CDR2 (germline): LGHNA, YSLEER. Trimming pared 6 bases from V and 6 bases from J, leaving 33 bases between. The CDR3 DNA reads TGCGCCAGCAGTCATATCGGGACTGGCGGGAAGTACCCCCCCTTCGAGCAGTACTTC. It encodes CASSHIGTGGKYPPFEQYF.

The chain combines TRBV29-1 with TRBJ2-5; the D gene could be TRBD1 or TRBD2 (6 bases each). The CDR3 is made up of 14 amino acids. Per the germline V gene, CDR1 is SQVTM and CDR2 is ANQGSEA. Trimming removed 7 bases from V and 5 bases from J, with 20 bases in between. The CDR3 DNA reads TGCAGCGGGGCCATGGTAGGGGGGTCGGAGACCCAGTACTTC. This translates into CSGAMVGGSETQYF.

This clonotype has a handful of counts. The chain joins TRBV4-3 to TRBJ2-5; 12 bases agree with TRBD2. Germline values: CDR1 LGHNA, CDR2 YSLEER. There are 17 residues in the CDR3. The trim removed 4 bases at V and 0 bases at J, leaving 6 bases unmatched. For the CDR3, the DNA is TGCGCCAGCAGCCCCGGACTAGCGGGACCGTACCAAGAGACCCAGTACTTC. Its protein product is CASSPGLAGPYQETQYF.

This chain joins TRBV12-3 or TRBV12-4 and TRBJ2-3; unclear D gene. V was cut by 3 bases and J by 6 bases, with 13 bases left in between. The CDR3 extends over 14 amino acids. The CDR3: CASSLGGMFDTQYF. The DNA of the CDR3 is TGTGCCAGCAGTTTGGGTGGAATGTTTGATACGCAGTATTTT.

This sequence joins TRBV9 and TRBJ2-6, with D hard to call. The CDR3 is 15 residues long. The germline CDR1 and CDR2 sequences are SGDLS and YYNGEE. Trimming pared 0 bases from V and 0 bases from J, leaving 4 bases between. The CDR3 DNA sequence: TGTGCCAGCAGCGTAGGATTCTCTGGGGCCAACGTCCTGACTTTC. It yields the protein CASSVGFSGANVLTF.

This clonotype was seen a handful of times. This chain connects TRBV4-1 to TRBJ2-7; 10 bases agree with TRBD1. V dropped 1 base and J dropped 1; count of bases not matched to a gene: 1. The CDR3 covers 15 residues. Germline CDR1 is MGHRA and CDR2 is YSYEKL. This CDR3 reads CASSQGTGGSYEQYF. The CDR3 DNA reads as TGCGCCAGCAGCCAAGGGACAGGGGGGTCCTACGAGCAGTACTTC.

This clonotype has more than one count but fewer than ten. The gene calls are TRBV4-2 and TRBJ2-2, with TRBD2 matching 11 bases. Germline values: CDR1 LGHNA, CDR2 YNFKEQ. This CDR3 comprises 18 residues. Trimming cost V 3 bases and J 0 bases; bases outside gene matches: 6. CDR3 residues: CASSHSPGLAANTGELFF. The DNA for the CDR3 is TGTGCCAGCAGCCATTCCCCGGGACTAGCGGCGAACACCGGGGAGCTGTTTTTT.

This clonotype was detected only a few times. V is TRBV28 and J is TRBJ2-2; 8 bases map to TRBD2. The germline V gene has CDR1 MDHEN and CDR2 SYDVKM. The CDR3 runs 18 residues. The J segment lost 1 base and the V segment lost 8 bases, leaving 15 bases of the junction unmatched. The CDR3 nucleotides read TGTGCCAGCGGAACGCAAAAAAGGGCGGGAGGGAACACCGGGGAGCTGTTTTTT. Amino acid sequence: CASGTQKRAGGNTGELFF.

This clonotype was picked up a small number of times. The rearrangement links TRBV4-2 to TRBJ2-7; the D is unclear. The V end was cut by 1 base, the J end by 7 bases, with 14 bases between. The CDR3 is 14 residues long. Germline assignment: CDR1 LGHNA and CDR2 YNFKEQ. The CDR3 reads CASSQVESAEEQYF. In nucleotides, the CDR3 is TGTGCCAGCAGCCAAGTGGAAAGCGCTGAGGAGCAGTACTTC.

This chain joins TRBV29-1 and TRBJ1-2, with 7 nucleotides matching TRBD1. CDR3 length: 13 amino acids. CDR1 is SQVTM and CDR2 is ANQGSEA in the germline V gene. Trimming at V came to 7 bases and at J to 5 bases, leaving 10 bases not matched to a gene. CDR3 loop: CSAMGGTDYGYTF. The CDR3 DNA follows: TGCAGCGCCATGGGGGGGACAGATTATGGCTACACCTTC.